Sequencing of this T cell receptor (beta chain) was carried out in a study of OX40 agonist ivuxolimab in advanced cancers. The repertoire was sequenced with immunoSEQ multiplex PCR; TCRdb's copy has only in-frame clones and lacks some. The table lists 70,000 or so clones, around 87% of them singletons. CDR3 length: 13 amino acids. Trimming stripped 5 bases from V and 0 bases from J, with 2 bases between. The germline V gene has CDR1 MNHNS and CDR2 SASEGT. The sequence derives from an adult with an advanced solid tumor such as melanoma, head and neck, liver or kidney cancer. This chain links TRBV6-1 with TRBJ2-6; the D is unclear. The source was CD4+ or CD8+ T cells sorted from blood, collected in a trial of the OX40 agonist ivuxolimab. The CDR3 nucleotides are TGTGCCAGCAGTCACTCTGGGGCCAACGTCCTGACTTTC. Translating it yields CASSHSGANVLTF.